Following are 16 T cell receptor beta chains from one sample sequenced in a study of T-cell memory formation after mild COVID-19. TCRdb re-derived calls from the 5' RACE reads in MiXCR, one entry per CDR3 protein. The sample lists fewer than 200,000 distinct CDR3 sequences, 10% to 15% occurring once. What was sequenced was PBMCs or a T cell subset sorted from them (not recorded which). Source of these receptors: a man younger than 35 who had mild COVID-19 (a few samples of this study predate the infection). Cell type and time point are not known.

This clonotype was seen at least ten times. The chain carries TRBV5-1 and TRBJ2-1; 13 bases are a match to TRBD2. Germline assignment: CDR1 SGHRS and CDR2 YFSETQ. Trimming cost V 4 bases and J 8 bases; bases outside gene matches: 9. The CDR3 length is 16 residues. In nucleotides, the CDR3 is TGCGCCAGCAGCCGGCAAACTAGCGGGGGGGCAGATGAGCAGTTCTTC. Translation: CASSRQTSGGADEQFF.

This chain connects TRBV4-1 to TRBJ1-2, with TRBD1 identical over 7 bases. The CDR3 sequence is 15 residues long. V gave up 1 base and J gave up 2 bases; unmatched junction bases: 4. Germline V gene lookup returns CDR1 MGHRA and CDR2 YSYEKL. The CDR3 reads CASSQGRQGNYGYTF. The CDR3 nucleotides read TGCGCCAGCAGCCAAGGGAGACAGGGAAACTATGGCTACACCTTC.

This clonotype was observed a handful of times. CDR3 nucleotide sequence: TGCAGTCCTACTAGCGGGGGCACAGATACGCAGTATTTT. Translated: CSPTSGGTDTQYF. The chain has TRBV20-1 and TRBJ2-3, with 10 bases identical to TRBD2. This CDR3 has 13 residues. V trimming: 8 bases; J trimming: 1 base; junction bases outside the gene matches: 3. Germline CDR1 and CDR2: DFQATT and SNEGSKA (reference sequence).

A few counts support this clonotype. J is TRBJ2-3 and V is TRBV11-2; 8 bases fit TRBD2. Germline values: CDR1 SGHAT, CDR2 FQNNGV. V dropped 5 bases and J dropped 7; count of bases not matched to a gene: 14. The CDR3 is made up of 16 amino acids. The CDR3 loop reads CASSDPRGGLRYTQYF. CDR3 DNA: TGTGCCAGCAGCGACCCCCGGGGGGGCTTGAGGTATACGCAGTATTTT. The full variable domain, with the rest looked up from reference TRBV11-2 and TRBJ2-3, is EAGVAQSPRYKIIEKRQSVAFWCNPISGHATLYWYQQILGQGPKLLIQFQNNGVVDDSQLPKDRFSAERLKGVDSTLKIQPAKLEDSAVYLCASSDPRGGLRYTQYFGPGTRLTVL.

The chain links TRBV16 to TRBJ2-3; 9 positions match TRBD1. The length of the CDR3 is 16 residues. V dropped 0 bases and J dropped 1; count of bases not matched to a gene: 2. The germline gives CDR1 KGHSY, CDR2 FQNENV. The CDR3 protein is CASSQSRDRGTDTQYF. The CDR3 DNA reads TGTGCCAGCAGCCAATCGAGGGACAGGGGCACAGATACGCAGTATTTT.

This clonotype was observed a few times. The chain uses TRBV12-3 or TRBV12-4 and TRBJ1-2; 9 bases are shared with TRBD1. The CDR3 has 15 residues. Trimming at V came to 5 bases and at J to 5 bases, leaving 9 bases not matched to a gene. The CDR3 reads CASSPETGGFYGYTF. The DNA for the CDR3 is TGTGCCAGCAGTCCGGAGACAGGGGGATTTTATGGCTACACCTTC.

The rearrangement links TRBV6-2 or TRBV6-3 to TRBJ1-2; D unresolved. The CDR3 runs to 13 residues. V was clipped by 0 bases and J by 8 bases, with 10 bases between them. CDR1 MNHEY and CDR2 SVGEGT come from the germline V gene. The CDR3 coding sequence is TGTGCCAGCAGTTACTCGCCCGGGTTCGGCTACACCTTC. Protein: CASSYSPGFGYTF.

CDR3 sequence reads: CASSPAAAHGELFF. The CDR3 DNA reads as TGTGCCAGCAGCCCTGCGGCAGCCCACGGGGAGCTGTTTTTT. This sequence joins TRBV7-2 and TRBJ2-2, with D hard to call. Germline V gene data show CDR1 as SGHTA and CDR2 as FQGNSA. Between the trimmed V and J ends, which lost 5 bases and 7 bases, there was a span of 14 bases. This CDR3 is built from 14 residues.

Here the CDR3 reads CASSQGVNDQPQHF. Written as DNA, the CDR3 is TGTGCCAGCAGCCAAGGGGTGAACGATCAGCCCCAGCATTTT. The chain uses TRBV3-1 and TRBJ1-5; unclear D gene. This CDR3 has 14 residues. With 1 base removed from V and 5 bases from J, the gap between germline ends came to 9 bases. Germline V CDR1 and CDR2: LGHDT, YNNKEL (reference sequence). The full variable domain, with the rest looked up from reference TRBV3-1 and TRBJ1-5, is DTAVSQTPKYLVTQMGNDKSIKCEQNLGHDTMYWYKQDSKKFLKIMFSYNNKELIINETVPNRFSPKSPDKAHLNLHINSLELGDSAVYFCASSQGVNDQPQHFGDGTRLSIL.

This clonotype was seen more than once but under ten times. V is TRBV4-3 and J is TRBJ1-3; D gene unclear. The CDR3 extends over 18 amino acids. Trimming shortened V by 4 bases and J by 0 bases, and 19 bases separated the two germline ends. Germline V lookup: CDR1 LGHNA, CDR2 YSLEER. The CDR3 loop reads CASSLDLKATTSGNTIYF. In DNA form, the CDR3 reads TGCGCCAGCAGCCTCGACCTCAAGGCCACTACCTCTGGAAACACCATATATTTT.

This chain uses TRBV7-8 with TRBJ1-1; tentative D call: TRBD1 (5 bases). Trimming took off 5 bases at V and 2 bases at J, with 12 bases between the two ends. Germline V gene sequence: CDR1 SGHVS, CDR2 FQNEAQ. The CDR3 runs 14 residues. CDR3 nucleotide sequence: TGTGCCAGCAGCCAGAGGACATTTAACACTGAAGCTTTCTTT. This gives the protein CASSQRTFNTEAFF.

CDR3 protein: CSALWDRVYGYTF. DNA for the CDR3: TGCAGTGCTCTTTGGGACAGGGTCTATGGCTACACCTTC. The chain is built from TRBV20-1 and TRBJ1-2; 9 nucleotides align to TRBD1. V was pared by 5 bases and J by 4 bases, with 5 bases of the junction left unmatched. The CDR3 totals 13 residues. CDR1 and CDR2 (germline): DFQATT, SNEGSKA (reference sequence).

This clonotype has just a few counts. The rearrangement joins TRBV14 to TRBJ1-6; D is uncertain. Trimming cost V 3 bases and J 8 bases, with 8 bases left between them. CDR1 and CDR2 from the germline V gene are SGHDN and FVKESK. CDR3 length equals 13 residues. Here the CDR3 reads CASSHGWDSPLHF. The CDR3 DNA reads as TGTGCCAGCAGCCACGGGTGGGATTCACCCCTCCACTTT.

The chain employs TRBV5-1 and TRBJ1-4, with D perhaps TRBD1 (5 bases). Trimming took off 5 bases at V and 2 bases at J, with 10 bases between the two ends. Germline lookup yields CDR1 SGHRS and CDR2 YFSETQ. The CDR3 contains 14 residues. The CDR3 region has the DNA TGCGCCAGCAGTCAGGGAACGACTAATGAAAAACTGTTTTTT. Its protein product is CASSQGTTNEKLFF.

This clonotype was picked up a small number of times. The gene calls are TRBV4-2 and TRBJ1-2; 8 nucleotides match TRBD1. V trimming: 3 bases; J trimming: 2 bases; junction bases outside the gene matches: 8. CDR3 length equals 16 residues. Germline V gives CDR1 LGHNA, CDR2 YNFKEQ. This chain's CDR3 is CASSHSWTGRNYGYTF. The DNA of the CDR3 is TGTGCCAGCAGCCACTCCTGGACAGGGAGGAACTATGGCTACACCTTC.

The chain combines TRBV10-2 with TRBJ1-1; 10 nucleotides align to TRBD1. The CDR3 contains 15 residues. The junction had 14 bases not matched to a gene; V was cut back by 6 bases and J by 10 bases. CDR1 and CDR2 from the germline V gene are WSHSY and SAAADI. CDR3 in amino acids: CASRDTGTGVPAAFF. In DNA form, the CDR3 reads TGCGCCAGCAGGGATACCGGGACAGGGGTACCCGCAGCTTTCTTT.